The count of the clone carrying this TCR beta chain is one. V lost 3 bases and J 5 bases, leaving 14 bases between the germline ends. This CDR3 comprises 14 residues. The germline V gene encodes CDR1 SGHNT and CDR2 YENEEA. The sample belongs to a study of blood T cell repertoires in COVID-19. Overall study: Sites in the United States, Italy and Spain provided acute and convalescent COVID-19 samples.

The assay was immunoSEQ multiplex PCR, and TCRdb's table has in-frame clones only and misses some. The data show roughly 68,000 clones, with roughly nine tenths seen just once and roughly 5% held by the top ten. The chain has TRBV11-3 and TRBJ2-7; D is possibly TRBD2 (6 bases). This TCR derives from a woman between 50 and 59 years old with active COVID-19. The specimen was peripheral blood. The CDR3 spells CASSLSGGNHEQYF. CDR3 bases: TGTGCCAGCAGCTTGTCCGGGGGAAACCACGAGCAGTACTTC.